This T cell receptor (beta chain) was captured in a study of T cell responses to AZD1222 COVID-19 vaccine (dated by TCRdb to about 2021). As for the study more broadly: TCR sequencing was performed for approximately 240 trial participants, of whom approximately 200 were given two doses of AZD1222 and 26 were given two doses of MenACWY control vaccine. Trial participants were enrolled by age into 18-55, 56-69 and 70-plus year subgroups, with about 150, 28 and 57 TCR-sequenced participants respectively. Results the study describes overall, beyond this receptor: Reportedly, close to half of the unique spike-specific TCRs recognized epitopes lying outside the regions that are mutated in the B.1.351 and B.1.1.7 variants. Only six AZD1222 recipients were SARS-CoV-2 seropositive at baseline, limiting conclusions about previously exposed vaccinees. In the small 56-69-year group, the increase in depth fell short of significance, most likely because of low power. After two AZD1222 doses, spike-specific TCR breadth and depth were significantly higher than at day 0 and than in MenACWY recipients. Participants were mostly white British, with more females than males. The authors suggested clonal diversity may have been underestimated. CD4 TCRs associated with the vaccine covered the entire spike protein, and the dominant responses were in regions 160-218 and 743-854. Because no day 14 peak-response samples were available, repertoires were characterized only after the peak T cell response.

According to the study, the label for this sample's time point signals: baseline before first vaccination. This sample's treatment or condition label indicates: meningococcal conjugate vaccine given as trial control. Vaccinee samples were obtained from the UK trials COV001 and COV002, which included a single-blind randomized controlled phase 2/3 trial of AZD1222 (ChAdOx1 nCoV-19) in healthy adults. Trial participant PBMC samples were collected at day 0 and day 28 after the second dose for TCRbeta chain sequencing. The CDR3 regions of human TCRbeta chains were analyzed by immunosequencing. The authors' analysis ran thus. Repertoire TCRs were matched against a reference library of SARS-CoV-2-specific TCRs generated with the MIRA antigen-specificity platform. Breadth was defined as the fraction of unique TCRs that were SARS-CoV-2-associated, and depth was defined as the fraction of total T cells that were SARS-CoV-2-associated. Each spike-specific TCR was assigned to its reactive spike region and to a CD4 or CD8 class using the MIRA data. Log10-transformed breadth and depth values were compared by one-way ANOVA with Sidak's multiple comparisons tests. TCRdb's version of the immuneACCESS table is confined to in-frame rearrangements and falls short of the full clone set. An unresolved V gene accounts for under half of the shortfall where checked; the remainder is of unknown origin. D and trimming come from the DNA, and the V and J calls and clone size come from that table. The sample table contains about 60,000 clones; only one count was recorded for 75% to 90% of them. Roughly a fifth of the sample is held by the ten biggest clonotypes.

Remarks on this clone: Its antigen is unknown. Base qualities are not at hand, and no much larger clone is one base apart.

Germline trimming: 6 bases from V, 7 bases from J; junction bases outside gene matches: 4. The CDR3 has 12 amino acids, counting the end cysteine and phenylalanine. The kept DNA is CDR3 alone, 36 bases in frame from the first base. As encoded in the germline V gene (reference sequence), CDR1 is WNHNN while CDR2 is SYGVQD. The TCR comes from an adult in good health. The chain uses TRBV10-1 and TRBJ1-2; 8 nucleotides in the junction match TRBD1. Sequenced here: peripheral blood, sampled on day 0 of MenACWY control vaccination. The nucleotide sequence is TGCGCCAGCAGCCGGGACAGGTTTGGCTACACCTTC. Its coded protein is CASSRDRFGYTF.